This TCR beta chain was captured in a study of OX40 agonist ivuxolimab in advanced cancers. Sequenced by immunoSEQ multiplex PCR; TCRdb stores in-frame clones only, minus some. The repertoire consists of roughly 61,000 clones, with approximately 86% occurring once and the leading ten covering approximately 0.55%. Per the germline V gene, CDR1 is SGHRS and CDR2 is YFSETQ. The CDR3 runs to 14 residues. Trimming stripped 4 bases from V and 0 bases from J, with 10 bases between. The sequencing used CD4+ or CD8+ T cells sorted from blood, collected in a trial of the OX40 agonist ivuxolimab. The TCR comes from an adult with an advanced solid tumor such as melanoma, head and neck, liver or kidney cancer. The V gene is TRBV5-1, the J gene TRBJ1-1; D not certain. CDR3 sequence: CASSTNQVNTEAFF. The CDR3 bases are TGCGCCAGCAGCACTAATCAGGTGAACACTGAAGCTTTCTTT.